This T cell receptor (beta chain) was found in a study of blood T cells in healthy people across ages (dated by TCRdb to the mid-2010s). Regarding the research as a whole: In model experiments, template switching captured about one uniquely barcoded TCR beta cDNA molecule for every two T cells. To track age-related changes in TCR beta repertoire diversity, the study relied on deep sequencing normalized with unique cDNA molecular identifiers. Donors were grouped into four age groups: young (average approximately 15 years), middle-aged (39), aged (about 60) and long-lived (approximately 78). The study analyzed two additional independent replicas of 1 million unique cDNA reads from the same blood draw for two donors, one aged 18 to 30 and one aged 80 or older. Overall study outcomes, separate from this receptor: Compared with the aged group, the long-lived group had more naive CD4+ T cells, fewer expanded clones and increased TCR diversity, a pattern suggesting age selection. Observed TCR beta diversity per million T cells fell roughly linearly with age, and a significant reduction was already apparent by age approximately 41. Observed TCR beta diversity correlated strongly with the percentage of naive T cells measured by flow cytometry. Estimates of total diversity from one million sequenced T cells were regarded as lower bounds and underestimates. Since profiling was done on bulk unsorted PBMCs, naive and antigen-experienced compartments could not be conclusively compared. The CMV infection status of donors was not known, potentially confounding age-related changes in expanded clonotypes.

This clonotype has only a few counts. Its cognate antigen has yet to be identified. Base-call qualities are not available, and no considerably larger clone is one nucleotide away. Donors were under 40 systemically healthy Caucasian individuals from Russia aged about 6 to 100 years. Ten milliliters of peripheral blood were drawn from each donor into EDTA-treated Vacutainer tubes. PBMCs were isolated by Ficoll-Paque density-gradient centrifugation, with at least 7 million obtained per sample. Trizol reagent was used to extract total RNA from PBMCs, with at least 6 micrograms per sample. For every donor, an aliquot of PBMCs went through flow cytometry to measure the percentages of naive CD45RAhigh/CD27high T cells. Library preparation was by 5' RACE. The instrument given in TCRdb is Illumina HiSeq 2500. A second about 7 to 12 cycle PCR used a sample-barcoded 5' primer and a J-beta primer mix. A template-switch 5' adaptor carrying 12 random nucleotides introduced a unique molecular identifier onto each TCR beta cDNA molecule. Each sample yielded at least 2.5 million CDR3-containing paired-end reads. First-strand cDNA synthesis was performed from all RNA using the Mint cDNA synthesis kit, with priming by a TRBC-specific oligonucleotide. All cDNA was treated with uracil-DNA glycosylase and then went through a first 18-cycle PCR with the universal primers M1SS and BC2_uni_R. The original methods were these. Each sample was normalized by randomly selecting 1 million high-quality reads, each carrying a distinct molecular identifier. Instead of being binned into consensus sequences, reads that shared molecular identifiers were thrown out. MiTCR, set to a Q25 quality threshold and the strictest error-elimination algorithm, was used for CDR3 identification, clonotype clustering and error correction. A nonparametric unseen species model with Euler transformation was used to estimate a lower bound on total TCR beta diversity. The public reads were quality trimmed at Q25 with fastp and then assembled into clones with MiXCR by TCRdb, keeping productive beta chains. Rows are combined by CDR3 protein, so each entry shows the most common genes and DNA. These V and J calls originate from TCRdb's pipeline instead of the authors' own analysis. Recorded for this sample are approximately 780,000 distinct CDR3 sequences; around 25% of them occurred a single time. In total, the top ten clones hold roughly 3.1% of the sample.

The same data also went into a second study, on T cells of mothers and their children. Per the second study: Nine systemically healthy Caucasian individuals, comprising three mothers and their six children, were included as donors. cDNA synthesis used all of the extracted RNA, with approximately 1.4 ug of RNA in each 15 ul reaction. In the second PCR, the M1S primer introduced both the sample barcodes and 2-4 random nucleotides. Over 9.5 million TCR beta CDR3 reads were obtained for each mother, and approximately 3.2 million reads were obtained for each child. Thymic selection shapes the output of TCR recombination in a similar way in related and unrelated pairs, and inherited differences have a minor effect. Normalized repertoire overlap was always found to be slightly, but never significantly, higher in related mother-child pairs than in unrelated mother-child pairs. No persistent microchimeric T cell clones were detected, at a sensitivity of around 97 clones per million clonotypes. The study used deep NGS to compare TCR beta repertoires of mothers and children, seeking features distinguishing related mother-child pairs from unrelated individuals. Mothers averaged 40 +/- 4 years of age and children averaged approximately 11 +/- 4 years. Libraries were sequenced on Illumina HiSeq 2000 with 100+100 nt paired-end reads after adapter ligation with NEBNext reagents. To prevent cross-contamination, the mother and child libraries were prepared one month apart and sequenced in separate runs. Each donor had between 500,000 and 2,000,000 distinct TCR beta clonotypes identified. Naive TCR beta clonotypes were estimated from low-frequency clonotypes matched to each donor's FACS-determined naive share, without sorting.

This TCR derives from a boy younger than 18 in good health. Sequencing input: blood.

Here is the DNA: TGTGCCAGCACCGACGAGGCGGGCTATGGCTACACCTTC. This translates into CASTDEAGYGYTF. The rearrangement combines TRBV6-6 with TRBJ1-2, with the D gene not clear enough to name. As encoded in the germline V gene (reference sequence), CDR1 is MNHNY while CDR2 is SVGAGI. At the junction V is shortened by 7 bases and J by 4 bases, with 13 bases in between. The CDR3 numbers 13 residues from cysteine through phenylalanine. Only CDR3 DNA remains: 39 bases, in frame from the first base.